This T cell receptor (beta chain) was observed in a study of chemoradiotherapy in HPV16-positive cancers. Study-level information: Candidate HPV-specific T-cell clones and common TCR motifs came from functional assays in a couple of HPV16-positive patients. Study-wide points: Functional assays defining HPV-specific T cells used only a couple of HPV16-positive patients. Candidate HPV-specific clones and E7-related TCR motifs grew in tumor during treatment.

The protocol was immunoSEQ multiplex PCR, while the TCRdb copy is restricted to in-frame clones and leaves out a portion. Of about 13,000 clones in the sample, around 82% are singletons; the top ten hold roughly 6.2%. CDR1 and CDR2 (germline): SGHTA, FQGNSA. The V end lost 2 bases, the J end lost 2 bases, and 18 bases lay between the germline ends. The CDR3 has 17 residues. About this clone itself: Its cognate antigen is unknown.

The chain carries TRBV7-2 and TRBJ1-2; D perhaps matches TRBD1 (6 bases). The specimen was blood, collected from a patient who underwent chemoradiotherapy. The receptor was isolated from a human donor with HPV-associated anogenital cancer. The CDR3: CASSLNGPTGHNYGYTF. In DNA form, the CDR3 reads TGTGCCAGCAGCTTAAACGGGCCGACAGGCCACAACTATGGCTACACCTTC.